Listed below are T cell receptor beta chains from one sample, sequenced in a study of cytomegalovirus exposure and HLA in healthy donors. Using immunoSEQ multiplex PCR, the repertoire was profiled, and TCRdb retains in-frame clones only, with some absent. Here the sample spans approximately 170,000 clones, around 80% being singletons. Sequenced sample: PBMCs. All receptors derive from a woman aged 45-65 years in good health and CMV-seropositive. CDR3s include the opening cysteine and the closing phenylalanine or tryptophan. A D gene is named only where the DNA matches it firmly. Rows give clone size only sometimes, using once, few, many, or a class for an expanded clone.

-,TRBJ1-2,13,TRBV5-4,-,CASSLAWGDGYTF,TGTGCCAGCAGCTTGGCTTGGGGGGATGGCTACACCTTC
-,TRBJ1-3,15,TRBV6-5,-,CASTGGQSSGNTIYF,TGTGCCAGCACCGGGGGGCAAAGCTCTGGAAACACCATATATTTT
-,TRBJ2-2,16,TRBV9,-,CASTPGQAVNTGELFF,TGTGCCAGCACCCCAGGCCAGGCTGTGAACACCGGGGAGCTGTTTTTT
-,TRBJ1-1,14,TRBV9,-,CASSTGLLNTEAFF,TGTGCCAGTTCCACCGGTCTACTGAACACTGAAGCTTTCTTT
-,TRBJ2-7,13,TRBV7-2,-,CASSLGGLFEQYF,TGTGCCAGCAGCCTAGGGGGGCTTTTCGAGCAGTACTTC
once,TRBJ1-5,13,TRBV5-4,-,CASSREVDQPQHF,TGTGCCAGCAGCAGGGAGGTCGATCAGCCCCAGCATTTT
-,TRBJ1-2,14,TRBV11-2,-,CASSLAWGDYGYTF,TGTGCCAGCAGCTTAGCATGGGGGGACTATGGCTACACCTTC
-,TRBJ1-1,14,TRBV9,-,CASSVAIMNTEAFF,TGTGCCAGCAGCGTAGCAATCATGAACACTGAAGCTTTCTTT
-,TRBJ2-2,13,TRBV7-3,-,CASSLGASGELFF,TGTGCCAGCAGCTTAGGGGCGTCCGGGGAGCTGTTTTTT
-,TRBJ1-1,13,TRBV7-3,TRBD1,CASKIAGGTEAFF,TGTGCCAGCAAAATTGCAGGGGGCACTGAAGCTTTCTTT
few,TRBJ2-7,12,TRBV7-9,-,CASSVDSGEQYF,TGTGCCAGCAGCGTCGACAGCGGGGAGCAGTACTTC
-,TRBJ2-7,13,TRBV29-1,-,CSVEDSGRYEQYF,TGCAGCGTTGAAGATTCCGGGAGATACGAGCAGTACTTC
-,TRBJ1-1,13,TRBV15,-,CATAGRWVTEAFF,TGCGCGACGGCGGGGCGGTGGGTCACTGAAGCTTTCTTT
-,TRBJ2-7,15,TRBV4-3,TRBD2,CASSQGSGGAYEQYF,TGCGCCAGCAGCCAAGGTAGCGGGGGAGCTTACGAGCAGTACTTC
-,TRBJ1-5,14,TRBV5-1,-,CASSLGQENQPQHF,TGCGCCAGCAGCTTGGGACAGGAGAATCAGCCCCAGCATTTT
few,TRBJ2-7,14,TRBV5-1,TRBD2,CASSMTSGSYEQYF,TGCGCCAGCAGCATGACTAGCGGGAGCTACGAGCAGTACTTC
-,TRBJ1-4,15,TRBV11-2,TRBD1,CASSLGGQGGEKLFF,TGTGCCAGCAGCTTGGGGGGACAGGGAGGTGAAAAACTGTTTTTT
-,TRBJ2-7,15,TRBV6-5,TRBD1,CASSSLTGVGDEQYF,TGTGCCAGCAGTTCTCTGACAGGGGTGGGGGACGAGCAGTACTTC
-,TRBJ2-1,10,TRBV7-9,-,CASSSRWWFF,TGTGCCAGCAGCTCCCGGTGGTGGTTCTTC
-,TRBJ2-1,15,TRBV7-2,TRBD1,CASSPGQGWSSEQFF,TGTGCCAGCAGCCCCGGACAGGGATGGAGTAGTGAGCAGTTCTTC
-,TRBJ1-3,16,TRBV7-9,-,CASSLGGFRSGNTIYF,TGTGCCAGCAGCTTAGGAGGTTTTCGCTCTGGAAACACCATATATTTT